The source of this T cell receptor (beta chain) is a study of blood T cell repertoires in COVID-19. Methods used by the authors: Reference gene primer amplification in the assay estimated nucleated cell counts. The method was immunoSEQ multiplex PCR; TCRdb's version includes in-frame clones alone and lacks a portion of them. That table supplies the V and J calls and clone size; D and trimming were determined from the DNA. The repertoire holds some 260,000 clones, with about 89% as singletons. Participant ages covered roughly 18 to 89 years across about two dozen US areas. Cohort 3 donors were reported recovered after two negative PCRs, clearance, or symptom resolution. Sample: PBMCs or T cells enriched from blood (not recorded which). The clonotype was recovered from a man between 35 and 55 years old who had recovered from COVID-19.

For the CDR3, the DNA is TGCAGCTCCTTGGGGGGGCAGGTGACTGAAGCTTTCTTT. It specifies CSSLGGQVTEAFF. The chain links TRBV29-1 to TRBJ1-1, with TRBD1 as a possible D gene (6 bases). Germline CDR1 is SQVTM and CDR2 is ANQGSEA. V lost 8 bases and J lost 5, with 18 bases in between. This CDR3 comprises 13 residues.